This T cell receptor beta chain is from a study of control samples from healthy donors and cancer patients (dated by TCRdb to the early 2020s). Of note for this clone: Its antigen remains unidentified. Base qualities were left out, and no much larger clone turns up one base away.

The germline ends are 16 bases apart after V is trimmed by 3 bases and J by 8 bases. From its cysteine to its phenylalanine, the CDR3 spans 14 amino acids. The retained sequence is limited to the CDR3, 42 bases, with the frame set at the first base. The germline V gene provides CDR1 MNHNS and CDR2 SASEGT. The library was prepared using the immunoSEQ multiplex PCR assay. In TCRdb, the immuneACCESS table is reduced to in-frame sequences with V and J assigned. These tables do not hold every clone; where another copy was compared, an unresolved V gene accounts for under half, and the others remain unexplained. The sample records about 130,000 clones, just under 95% of which are singletons. Of the sample, around 14% is held by the ten largest clones.

The source of this sequence is a man aged 60 to 75 with colorectal cancer. Sequencing input: PBMCs. The V and J genes are TRBV6-1 and TRBJ1-1, with the D gene not confidently named. The nucleotide sequence reads as follows: TGTGCCAGCAGTGATGCACCAAGAAGGCCCGAAGCTTTCTTT. Its translation reads: CASSDAPRRPEAFF.